This TCR beta chain is from a study of cytomegalovirus exposure and HLA in healthy donors. CDR3 length: 14 amino acids. The V gene's germline CDR1 is SQVTM and CDR2 ANQGSEA. The ends were cut back, 6 bases at V and 3 bases at J, with 17 bases in the middle. PCR primers comprised 60 Vbeta and 13 Jbeta primers. The table came from immunoSEQ multiplex PCR; TCRdb's copy has only in-frame clones and leaves some out. In the table there are approximately 91,000 clones, about 68% of which are singletons. This chain joins TRBV29-1 and TRBJ1-1; a weak D match, TRBD1 (5 bases). Sample: PBMCs. The sequence derives from a human donor in good health. The CDR3 loop reads CSVSLGALDTEAFF. Written as DNA, the CDR3 is TGCAGCGTGTCTCTAGGGGCCCTGGACACTGAAGCTTTCTTT.